These T cell receptor beta chains were read from a single sample in a study of T cells in Graves' hyperthyroidism and ophthalmopathy. One entry per CDR3 protein, called by TCRdb with MiXCR from the multiplex PCR reads. Of some 690,000 distinct CDR3 sequences in the sample, around 15% are singletons; the top ten hold about 16%. The sample comprised blood. These receptors were collected from a man aged 50-59 years with Graves' hyperthyroidism. CDR3s include the opening cysteine and the closing phenylalanine or tryptophan. A D gene is named only where the DNA matches it firmly. A clone size is listed for some rows: how often the clone was seen (once, few, many), or a class if it is expanded.

- | few | TRBJ1-6 | TRBV18 | CASSPNPGADSPLHF | TGTGCCAGCTCACCAAATCCGGGGGCAGATTCACCCCTCCACTTT
- | - | TRBJ2-3 | TRBV30 | CAWSTSRGMDTQYF | TGTGCCTGGAGTACCTCCAGGGGTATGGATACGCAGTATTTT
- | few | TRBJ1-1 | TRBV29-1 | CSGDVDMNTEAFF | TGCAGCGGAGACGTAGACATGAACACTGAAGCTTTCTTT
- | - | TRBJ1-5 | TRBV5-1 | CASSPLGQEGQPQHF | TGCGCCAGCAGCCCCTTGGGGCAGGAGGGGCAGCCCCAGCATTTT
TRBD2 | - | TRBJ2-3 | TRBV9 | CASSHQTSGDTDTQYF | TGTGCCAGCAGCCACCAGACTAGCGGGGACACAGATACGCAGTATTTT
TRBD2 | - | TRBJ2-4 | TRBV14 | CASSQDEEREAAKNIQYF | TGTGCCAGCAGCCAAGATGAGGAGCGGGAGGCAGCCAAAAACATTCAGTACTTC
- | - | TRBJ2-7 | TRBV6-2/TRBV6-3 | CASTNSGSRQYF | TGTGCCAGCACCAATAGTGGTTCACGGCAGTACTTC
- | many | TRBJ1-1 | TRBV7-9 | CASSRRTGMSEAFF | TGTGCCAGCAGCCGGAGGACGGGAATGTCCGAAGCTTTCTTT
TRBD1 | - | TRBJ1-2 | TRBV20-1 | CSARGTGNNYGYTF | TGCAGTGCCAGGGGGACAGGAAATAACTATGGCTACACCTTC
TRBD1 | many | TRBJ2-3 | TRBV28 | CASSFHRGVTDTQYF | TGTGCCAGCAGCTTCCACAGGGGGGTCACAGATACGCAGTATTTT
- | few | TRBJ1-1 | TRBV27 | CASAPMIGGRGTEAFF | TGTGCCAGCGCCCCGATGATCGGGGGCAGGGGCACTGAAGCTTTCTTT
- | many | TRBJ2-1 | TRBV18 | CASSPRVNRRAYNEQFF | TGTGCCAGCTCACCCCGCGTTAACCGAAGGGCCTACAATGAGCAGTTCTTC
TRBD1 | many | TRBJ1-1 | TRBV2 | CASRTGFGAFF | TGTGCCAGCAGGACAGGGTTCGGGGCTTTCTTT